The 6 T cell receptor beta chains below all came from one sample that was sequenced in a study of shared clonotypes between healthy human individuals. Data came from immunoSEQ multiplex PCR; TCRdb stores just in-frame clones and leaves some out. Here the sample spans just over 2,000,000 clones, 95% being singletons. The sample consisted of naive CD4+ T cells sorted from blood. Sample subset: CD45RA+ positively selected. Receptors originate from a man younger than 35 in good health.

The rearrangement uses TRBV5-1 and TRBJ2-7; perhaps TRBD1 as D (5 bases). V was trimmed by 2 bases and J by 1 base, leaving 13 bases between them. CDR3 length: 15 amino acids. Per the germline V gene, CDR1 is SGHRS and CDR2 is YFSETQ. CDR3 region: CASSFGDSSSYEQYF. In DNA, the CDR3 is TGCGCCAGCAGCTTCGGTGACAGCAGTTCCTACGAGCAGTACTTC.

The rearrangement links TRBV30 to TRBJ1-2; D is undetermined. V dropped 8 bases and J dropped 6 bases, with 19 bases sitting between them. Looked up from germline, CDR1 is GTSNPN and CDR2 is SVGIG (reference sequence). The CDR3 is 13 residues long. CDR3 amino acids: CAPNERFDDGYTF. The CDR3 region has the DNA TGTGCCCCCAATGAACGGTTCGACGATGGCTACACCTTC.

The chain couples TRBV7-6 to TRBJ2-7; D gene uncertain. Germline loops: CDR1 SGHVS, CDR2 FNYEAQ. The V and J ends lost 3 bases and 0 bases respectively, with 6 bases between them. The CDR3 covers 13 residues. The CDR3 DNA sequence: TGTGCCAGCAGCTTCGGCGACTCCTACGAGCAGTACTTC. It is translated as CASSFGDSYEQYF.

The table lists this clone with many counts. The chain is built from TRBV29-1 and TRBJ1-2; D perhaps matches TRBD1 (6 bases). The CDR3 has 18 amino acids. Trimming removed 4 bases at V and 3 bases at J, with 27 bases between. CDR1 SQVTM and CDR2 ANQGSEA come from the germline V gene. CDR3 loop: CSVVLPGTLHNVDYGYTF. Written as DNA, the CDR3 is TGCAGCGTTGTATTACCCGGGACATTGCACAACGTGGACTATGGCTACACCTTC.

This chain uses TRBV5-1 with TRBJ1-4; TRBD1 is a possible D gene (6 bases). Trimming took 0 bases from V and 0 from J, leaving 12 bases between them. The CDR3 covers 17 residues. Germline V CDR1 and CDR2: SGHRS, YFSETQ. The CDR3 nucleotides are TGCGCCAGCAGCTTGGTCGGGGGGCTGACAACTAATGAAAAACTGTTTTTT. Encoded protein: CASSLVGGLTTNEKLFF.

The chain employs TRBV2 and TRBJ2-3; the D is unclear. Trimming stripped 7 bases from V and 1 base from J, with 15 bases between. Per the germline V gene, CDR1 is SNHLY and CDR2 is FYNNEI. The CDR3 has 15 amino acids. The CDR3 DNA follows: TGTGCCAGCACCCGACTCGATTTCGGCACAGATACGCAGTATTTT. This encodes CASTRLDFGTDTQYF.